A single sample gave rise to the 9 T cell receptor beta chains below, sequenced in a study of cytomegalovirus exposure and HLA in healthy donors. The PCR employed 60 Vbeta primers together with 13 Jbeta primers. Only in-frame clones appear in the TCRdb table, and some are missing; sequencing was by immunoSEQ multiplex PCR. The table includes fewer than 200,000 clones, 80% detected once. The sample consisted of PBMCs. The receptor source for this set is a boy younger than 18 in good health and CMV-seronegative.

The rearrangement uses TRBV11-2 and TRBJ1-1; D not resolved. In germline, CDR1 is SGHAT, CDR2 FQNNGV. CDR3 length: 13 amino acids. The V end lost 1 base, the J end lost 6 bases, and 9 bases lay between the germline ends. This CDR3 reads CASSLGGMAEAFF. CDR3 bases: TGTGCCAGCAGCTTAGGAGGGATGGCTGAAGCTTTCTTT.

The J gene is TRBJ2-2, the V gene TRBV6-6; D gene unclear. The CDR3 totals 11 residues. V lost 3 bases, J lost 8 bases, and 4 bases lay in between. CDR1 and CDR2 from the germline V gene are MNHNY and SVGAGI (reference sequence). CDR3 protein: CASSYKGELFF. Here the CDR3 DNA reads TGTGCCAGCAGTTATAAAGGGGAGCTGTTTTTT.

The gene calls are TRBV9 and TRBJ2-1; TRBD2 aligns across 10 bases. V shed 0 bases and J 9 bases; nucleotides not matched to a gene: 6. CDR1 is SGDLS, CDR2 YYNGEE, per germline. This CDR3 contains 15 residues. CDR3 DNA: TGTGCCAGCAGCGTAGGGCTAGCGGGGGTAGGTGAGCAGTTCTTC. Protein sequence: CASSVGLAGVGEQFF.

This clone showed up just a few times. V usage is TRBV30 and J usage is TRBJ1-2; TRBD1 is a possible D gene (5 bases). Looked up from germline, CDR1 is GTSNPN and CDR2 is SVGIG (reference sequence). The V gene lost 4 bases and the J gene lost 4 bases, with 13 bases spanning the gap. CDR3 length: 13 residues. Written as DNA, the CDR3 is TGTGCCTGGAAATTCAGGGATTCCTATGGCTACACCTTC. Its protein product is CAWKFRDSYGYTF.

The genes are TRBV27 and TRBJ1-1; D is possibly TRBD1 (6 bases). Germline V gives CDR1 MNHEY, CDR2 SMNVEV (reference sequence). The V gene lost 2 bases and the J gene lost 1 base, with 11 bases spanning the gap. The CDR3 is 15 amino acids. CDR3 nucleotides: TGTGCCAGCAGTTTACTTCCCAGGGGGAACACTGAAGCTTTCTTT. As protein: CASSLLPRGNTEAFF.

V gene TRBV19 combines with J gene TRBJ2-7; 10 nucleotides match TRBD1. CDR1 and CDR2 from the germline V gene are LNHDA and SQIVND (reference sequence). CDR3 size: 15 residues. The V and J ends lost 3 bases and 5 bases, in that order; junction bases with no gene match: 7. The CDR3, as DNA: TGTGCCAGTAGTATTTCTGGACAGGGGGTTAACGAGCAGTACTTC. The encoded protein is CASSISGQGVNEQYF. The full variable domain, with the rest looked up from reference TRBV19 and TRBJ2-7, is DGGITQSPKYLFRKEGQNVTLSCEQNLNHDAMYWYRQDPGQGLRLIYYSQIVNDFQKGDIAEGYSVSREKKESFPLTVTSAQKNPTAFYLCASSISGQGVNEQYFGPGTRLTVT.

The chain joins TRBV6-5 to TRBJ1-5; TRBD1 agrees at 8 bases. Germline V gene sequence: CDR1 MNHEY, CDR2 SVGAGI. The CDR3 is made up of 15 amino acids. V was clipped by 5 bases and J by 5 bases; unmatched bases: 8. The CDR3 sequence is CASSPALTGDQPQHF. CDR3 coding DNA: TGTGCCAGCAGTCCCGCCCTGACAGGGGATCAGCCCCAGCATTTT.

This clone showed up just a few times. This sequence joins TRBV6-1 and TRBJ1-5, with no clear D. Trimming removed 0 bases at V and 5 bases at J, with 5 bases between. Per germline, CDR1 MNHNS and CDR2 SASEGT. The CDR3 covers 13 residues. CDR3 DNA sequence: TGTGCCAGCAGTGAAGCCCTTCATCAGCCCCAGCATTTT. Protein product: CASSEALHQPQHF.

V usage is TRBV30 and J usage is TRBJ1-6; weak D call: TRBD1 (5 bases). Germline-derived CDR1 and CDR2 are GTSNPN and SVGIG (reference sequence). Trimming pared 5 bases from V and 3 bases from J, leaving 11 bases between. This CDR3 is built from 14 residues. The CDR3 nucleotides read TGTGCCTGGGGAGACAGCTTCTATAATTCACCCCTCCACTTT. Amino acids: CAWGDSFYNSPLHF. Full variable domain (rest looked up from reference TRBV30 and TRBJ1-6): SQTIHQWPATLVQPVGSPLSLECTVEGTSNPNLYWYRQAAGRGLQLLFYSVGIGQISSEVPQNLSASRPQDRQFILSSKKLLLSDSGFYLCAWGDSFYNSPLHFGNGTRLTVT.